One and the same sample provided the 13 T cell receptor beta chains below, sequenced in a study of T cells in Graves' hyperthyroidism and ophthalmopathy. Regions amplified from RNA transcripts were the TCR beta CDR3 regions. A first-round RT-PCR of the TCR CDR3 used the HTBI primer set. TCRdb redid the calling of the multiplex PCR reads with MiXCR, one entry per CDR3 protein. The sample consists of 140,000 or so distinct CDR3 sequences, around 20% of them appearing once. The sequenced sample was blood. These receptor sequences come from a woman aged 45-59 years with Graves' hyperthyroidism that later progressed to Graves' ophthalmopathy.

The rearrangement joins TRBV27 to TRBJ2-1; D uncertain. Germline values: CDR1 MNHEY, CDR2 SMNVEV (reference sequence). The length of the CDR3 is 14 residues. V was cut by 2 bases and J by 7 bases, with 12 bases left in between. DNA for the CDR3: TGTGCCAGCAGTTTAGCGGTAGGAATTAATGAGCAGTTCTTC. Its translation: CASSLAVGINEQFF.

Many counts were recorded for this clonotype. J is TRBJ1-1 and V is TRBV7-9; a weak D match, TRBD1 (6 bases). Germline CDR1 reads SEHNR; CDR2 reads FQNEAQ (reference sequence). V lost 5 bases and J 5 bases, leaving 15 bases between the germline ends. The CDR3 extends over 14 amino acids. CDR3 DNA: TGTGCCAGCAGCCGACTGACAGGCAAAACTGAAGCTTTCTTT. Its translation is CASSRLTGKTEAFF.

This clonotype was recorded a few times. One end of the junction does not line up with germline, which may come from a read error. CDR3 nucleotide sequence: TGTACCAGCAGAAAAGGGACAGGTGGGAATCAGCCCCAGCATTTT. Protein sequence: CTSRKGTGGNQPQHF. The rearrangement links TRBV6-1 to TRBJ1-5; TRBD1 aligns across 8 bases. Looked up from germline, CDR1 is MNHNS and CDR2 is SASEGT. This CDR3 is 15 amino acids long.

This clonotype was observed many times. CDR3 bases: TGCGCCAGCAGCTTGGAACGGACAGGGCTTGGCTACACCTTC. Translating it yields CASSLERTGLGYTF. V is TRBV5-1 and J is TRBJ1-2; 8 nucleotides match TRBD1. The CDR3 length is 14 residues. From germline, CDR1 is SGHRS and CDR2 YFSETQ. V lost 0 bases, J lost 7 bases, and 5 bases stayed unmatched.

This clonotype was detected ten times or more. The rearrangement uses TRBV3-1 and TRBJ1-5, with D perhaps matching TRBD1 (5 bases). From germline, CDR1 is LGHDT and CDR2 YNNKEL (reference sequence). The CDR3 runs 15 residues. Deletions cut 0 bases from V and 3 bases from J, with 9 bases between. The CDR3 sequence: CASSQDRGNNQPQHF. In nucleotides, the CDR3 is TGTGCCAGCAGCCAAGATCGGGGGAACAATCAGCCCCAGCATTTT. The full variable domain, in which reference TRBV3-1 and TRBJ1-5 provide the parts outside the CDR3, is DTAVSQTPKYLVTQMGNDKSIKCEQNLGHDTMYWYKQDSKKFLKIMFSYNNKELIINETVPNRFSPKSPDKAHLNLHINSLELGDSAVYFCASSQDRGNNQPQHFGDGTRLSIL.

This clonotype has only a few counts. A read error may account for a junction end that differs from germline. V and J are TRBV7-7 and TRBJ1-1; no clear D. Germline CDR1 is SSHAT and CDR2 is FNYEAQ (reference sequence). CDR3 length equals 11 residues. The CDR3 loop reads CASSPETEAFF. In nucleotides, the CDR3 is TGTGCTAGCAGCCCCGAAACTGAAGCTTTCTTT.

This chain uses TRBV10-3 with TRBJ1-1; 10 bases are shared with TRBD1. V trimming: 7 bases; J trimming: 5 bases; junction bases outside the gene matches: 10. Germline loops: CDR1 ENHRY, CDR2 SYGVKD. The CDR3 runs to 15 residues. CDR3 DNA sequence: TGTGCCATCAAAAGACAGGGGGCAGGCAGGACTGAAGCTTTCTTT. It specifies CAIKRQGAGRTEAFF.

The sample holds a few counts of this clonotype. CDR3 DNA: TGTGCCAGCAGTATCAGGGGCTCGGGGGCGACGGCGGCTTTCTTT. Its protein is CASSIRGSGATAAFF. V is TRBV2 and J is TRBJ1-1; maybe TRBD1 (6 bases). This CDR3 comprises 15 residues. Trimming pared 5 bases from V and 11 bases from J, leaving 24 bases between. CDR1 is SNHLY, CDR2 FYNNEI, per germline. Filled out from reference TRBV2 and TRBJ1-1, the complete variable domain reads EPEVTQTPSHQVTQMGQEVILRCVPISNHLYFYWYRQILGQKVEFLVSFYNNEISEKSEIFDDQFSVERPDGSNFTLKIRSTKLEDSAMYFCASSIRGSGATAAFFGQGTRLTVV.

This sequence joins TRBV30 and TRBJ1-2; tentative D call: TRBD1 (5 bases). The CDR3 extends over 17 amino acids. V was pared by 4 bases and J by 2 bases, with 23 bases between. Germline V gene data show CDR1 as GTSNPN and CDR2 as SVGIG (reference sequence). The chain's CDR3 is CAWKRPQGGYFNYGYTF. The CDR3 DNA sequence: TGTGCCTGGAAACGTCCCCAGGGTGGCTACTTCAACTATGGCTACACCTTC.

The chain has TRBV3-1 and TRBJ2-1, with 9 bases that match TRBD2. The V gene end was trimmed by 8 bases and the J gene end by 10 bases; junction bases not matched to a gene: 9. This CDR3 comprises 13 residues. CDR1 and CDR2 (germline): LGHDT, YNNKEL (reference sequence). The CDR3 DNA follows: TGTGCCAGCTCCCCGCTAGCGGGGAGGGAGCAGTTCTTC. As protein: CASSPLAGREQFF.

V is TRBV3-1 and J is TRBJ1-5; TRBD1 matches 8 bases. After removal of 1 base from V and 3 bases from J, the junction contained 5 bases not matched to a gene. The V gene's germline CDR1 is LGHDT and CDR2 YNNKEL (reference sequence). CDR3 size: 16 residues. The CDR3 reads CASSQGTGSVNQPQHF. In DNA form, the CDR3 reads TGTGCCAGCAGCCAAGGGACAGGGAGCGTCAATCAGCCCCAGCATTTT.

This clonotype was seen at least ten times. The chain carries TRBV30 and TRBJ1-2; no definite D call. The germline V gene has CDR1 GTSNPN and CDR2 SVGIG (reference sequence). This CDR3 contains 13 residues. V was pared by 2 bases and J by 3 bases, with 10 bases between. The CDR3 DNA sequence: TGTGCCTGGAGTCAGCGGAGGGACTATGGCTACACCTTC. As protein: CAWSQRRDYGYTF.

This clonotype was seen at least ten times. The chain is built from TRBV7-9 and TRBJ1-1; D is undetermined. In germline, CDR1 is SEHNR, CDR2 FQNEAQ (reference sequence). With 4 bases removed from V and 2 bases from J, the gap between germline ends came to 14 bases. The length of the CDR3 is 15 residues. CDR3 sequence reads: CASSSGKKLNTEAFF. The CDR3 nucleotides are TGTGCCAGCAGCTCAGGAAAGAAACTCAACACTGAAGCTTTCTTT.